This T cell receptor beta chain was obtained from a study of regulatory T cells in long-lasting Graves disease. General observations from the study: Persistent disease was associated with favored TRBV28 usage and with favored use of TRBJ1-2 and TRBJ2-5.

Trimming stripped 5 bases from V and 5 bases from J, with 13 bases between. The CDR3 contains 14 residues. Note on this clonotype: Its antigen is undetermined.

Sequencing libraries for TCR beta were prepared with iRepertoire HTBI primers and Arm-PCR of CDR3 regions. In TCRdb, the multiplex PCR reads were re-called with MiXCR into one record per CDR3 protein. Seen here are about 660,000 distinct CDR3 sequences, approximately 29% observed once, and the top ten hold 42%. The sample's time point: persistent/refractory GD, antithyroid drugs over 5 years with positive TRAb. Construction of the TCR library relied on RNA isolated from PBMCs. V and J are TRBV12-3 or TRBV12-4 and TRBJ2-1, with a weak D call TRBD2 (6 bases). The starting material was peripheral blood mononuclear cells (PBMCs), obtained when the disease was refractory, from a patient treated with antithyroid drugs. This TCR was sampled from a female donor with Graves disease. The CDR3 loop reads CASSVSGTNNEQFF. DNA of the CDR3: TGTGCCAGCAGTGTTAGCGGTACCAACAATGAGCAGTTCTTC.